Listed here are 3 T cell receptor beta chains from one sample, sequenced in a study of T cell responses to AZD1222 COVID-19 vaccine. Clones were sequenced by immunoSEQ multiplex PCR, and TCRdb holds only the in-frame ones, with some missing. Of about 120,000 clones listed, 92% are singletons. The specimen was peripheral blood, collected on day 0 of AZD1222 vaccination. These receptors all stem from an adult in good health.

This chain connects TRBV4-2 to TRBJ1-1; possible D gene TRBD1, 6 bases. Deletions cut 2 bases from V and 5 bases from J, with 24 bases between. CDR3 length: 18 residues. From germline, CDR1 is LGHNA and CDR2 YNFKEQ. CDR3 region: CASSQFAGLYRVGTEAFF. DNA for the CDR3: TGTGCCAGCAGCCAATTCGCAGGGTTATACAGGGTTGGGACTGAAGCTTTCTTT.

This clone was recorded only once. CDR3 residues: CSAPDGKMTEAFF. DNA of the CDR3: TGCAGCGCCCCGGACGGCAAAATGACTGAAGCTTTCTTT. The V gene is TRBV29-1, the J gene TRBJ1-1; D gene uncertain. Germline CDR1 SQVTM, CDR2 ANQGSEA. V lost 7 bases and J lost 5, with 17 bases in between. This CDR3 comprises 13 residues.

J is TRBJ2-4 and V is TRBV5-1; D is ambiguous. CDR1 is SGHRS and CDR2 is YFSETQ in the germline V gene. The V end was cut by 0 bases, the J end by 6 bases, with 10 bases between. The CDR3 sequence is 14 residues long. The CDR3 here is CASSLAGRLNIQYF. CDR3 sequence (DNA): TGCGCCAGCAGCTTGGCTGGCAGGTTAAACATTCAGTACTTC. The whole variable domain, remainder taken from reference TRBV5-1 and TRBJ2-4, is KAGVTQTPRYLIKTRGQQVTLSCSPISGHRSVSWYQQTPGQGLQFLFEYFSETQRNKGNFPGRFSGRQFSNSRSEMNVSTLELGDSALYLCASSLAGRLNIQYFGAGTRLSVL.